This is a list of T cell receptor beta chains from one sample in a study of cytomegalovirus exposure and HLA in healthy donors. Data came from immunoSEQ multiplex PCR; TCRdb stores just in-frame clones and leaves some out. The data contain about 130,000 clones, 95% to 97% of them seen just once; the ten biggest clones take up less than 2%. The sample taken for sequencing was PBMCs. The receptors come from a man younger than 35 in good health and CMV-seronegative. CDR3s include the opening cysteine and the closing phenylalanine or tryptophan. D genes are given only for firm matches. Where a row states a size, it is once, few, many or the class of an expanded clone; other rows omit it.

d_call	clone_size	j_call	v_call	cdr3_nt	cdr3_aa
TRBD1	NA	TRBJ2-7	TRBV4-3	TGCGCCAGCAGCCCAGGACAGGGGGAATACGAGCAGTACTTC	CASSPGQGEYEQYF
TRBD1	NA	TRBJ1-5	TRBV28	TGTGCCAGCAGTGGAGGGGGACAGGGGGCCAGGCAGCCCCAGCATTTT	CASSGGGQGARQPQHF
NA	NA	TRBJ2-1	TRBV4-3	TGCGCCAGCAGCCAAGATAGCGCTAGCGCCGTCAATGAGCAGTTCTTC	CASSQDSASAVNEQFF
TRBD1	once	TRBJ2-2	TRBV18	TGTGCCAGCTCGGGGCAGGGGGCGAGGACCGGGGAGCTGTTTTTT	CASSGQGARTGELFF
NA	NA	TRBJ1-3	TRBV30	TGTGCCGGCCGGGAGTTTCTCTCTGGAAACACCATATATTTT	CAGREFLSGNTIYF
TRBD2	once	TRBJ2-7	TRBV7-6	TGTGCCAGCAGCCCCGGGACTAGCCGCATCGAGCAGTACTTC	CASSPGTSRIEQYF
TRBD1	NA	TRBJ2-5	TRBV11-2	TGTGCCAGCAGCTCCGGGACAGGGGGCGAACAAGAGACCCAGTACTTC	CASSSGTGGEQETQYF
NA	NA	TRBJ2-7	TRBV5-6	TGTGCCAGCAGCGGACTCCGGGACATCTCCTACGAGCAGTACTTC	CASSGLRDISYEQYF
NA	NA	TRBJ2-2	TRBV2	TGTGCCAGCAGGGGGGGGCGCGGCACCGGGGAGCTGTTTTTT	CASRGGRGTGELFF
NA	NA	TRBJ1-1	TRBV11-2	TGTGCCAGCATTTTAAGACGGGGGTCTAGTGAAGCTTTCTTT	CASILRRGSSEAFF
NA	NA	TRBJ2-5	TRBV2	TGTGCCAGCAAAAGGGGGTGGGTCCAAGAGACCCAGTACTTC	CASKRGWVQETQYF
TRBD1	NA	TRBJ1-5	TRBV19	TGTGCCATGGCACAGGGGGCCAATCAGCCCCAGCATTTT	CAMAQGANQPQHF
TRBD2	NA	TRBJ2-1	TRBV10-3	TGTGCCATCAGTGACGCCGGGACTAGGAGGGGTAATGAGCAGTTCTTC	CAISDAGTRRGNEQFF
TRBD1	NA	TRBJ2-2	TRBV11-2	TGTGCCAGCAGCTTCTCAGGGGGCAACACCGGGGAGCTGTTTTTT	CASSFSGGNTGELFF
NA	NA	TRBJ1-5	TRBV28	TGTGCCAGCAGTTTACTCTACAGCTTTAATCAGCCCCAGCATTTT	CASSLLYSFNQPQHF
NA	NA	TRBJ2-1	TRBV28	TGTGCCTCCGGAGATGAGCAGTTCTTC	CASGDEQFF
TRBD1	NA	TRBJ1-5	TRBV6-5	TGTGCCAGCAGGCTTAAGGGGGCCAATCAGCCCCAGCATTTT	CASRLKGANQPQHF
NA	NA	TRBJ2-2	TRBV7-2	TGTGCCAGCAGCTTAGTAGTCGGGGAGCTGTTTTTT	CASSLVVGELFF
NA	NA	TRBJ2-7	TRBV6-6	TGTGCCAGCAGTTACGAGCGGGTGAGCTCCTACGAGCAGTACTTC	CASSYERVSSYEQYF
TRBD1	NA	TRBJ2-1	TRBV28	TGTGCCAGCAGTCCAGAAGGACAGGGGAACAATGAGCAGTTCTTC	CASSPEGQGNNEQFF
TRBD1	NA	TRBJ2-3	TRBV18	TGTGCCAGCTCACGACAGGGAAGGAACGAAGATACGCAGTATTTT	CASSRQGRNEDTQYF
TRBD2	once	TRBJ2-1	TRBV7-6	TGTGCCAGCATCCCTAGCGTTGGGAGGGCGGTTGGTGAGCAGTTCTTC	CASIPSVGRAVGEQFF
TRBD1	NA	TRBJ2-1	TRBV5-6	TGTGCCAGCAGCGGGTTGGGGACAGGGGCTTTTGAGCAGTTCTTC	CASSGLGTGAFEQFF
NA	NA	TRBJ2-3	TRBV2	TGTGCCAGCACCATATCCGGACACAGGGCAGATACGCAGTATTTT	CASTISGHRADTQYF
NA	NA	TRBJ1-2	TRBV6-5	TGTGCCAGCAGTTACGGGCAGGGCGGGGACTATGGCTACACCTTC	CASSYGQGGDYGYTF
NA	NA	TRBJ2-3	TRBV25-1	TGTGCCAGCAGTGAATATTTCGGGGGCACAGATACGCAGTATTTT	CASSEYFGGTDTQYF
TRBD1	NA	TRBJ2-7	TRBV6-7	TGTGCCAGCAGTCCTTCCCGACAGGGGCTTACCTACGAGCAGTACTTC	CASSPSRQGLTYEQYF
TRBD2	NA	TRBJ2-7	TRBV2	TGTGCCAGCAGGGGCCTAGCGGGAAGTACCTACGAGCAGTACTTC	CASRGLAGSTYEQYF
NA	NA	TRBJ2-1	TRBV5-4	TGTGCCAGCAGCTTAGGGGATGCCTACAATGAGCAGTTCTTC	CASSLGDAYNEQFF
NA	NA	TRBJ2-7	TRBV30	TGTGCCTGGAGCCGCTACGAGCAGTACTTC	CAWSRYEQYF
NA	NA	TRBJ1-4	TRBV10-3	TGTGCCATCAGTCAAGGGGTTACCGAAAAACTGTTTTTT	CAISQGVTEKLFF
NA	NA	TRBJ2-7	TRBV7-6	TGTGCCAGCAGCTCGAGGGGGGGCTACGAGCAGTACTTC	CASSSRGGYEQYF
TRBD1	NA	TRBJ1-2	TRBV28	TGTGCCAGCAGTCCCACCCCGACAGGGACATACGGCTACACCTTC	CASSPTPTGTYGYTF
NA	NA	TRBJ1-1	TRBV5-8	TGTGCCAGCAGCTTGGGAGGGAACACTGAAGCTTTCTTT	CASSLGGNTEAFF
NA	NA	TRBJ2-2	TRBV19	TGTGCCACCCTTCCCCGGGCCGGGACAACGACCACCGGGGAGCTGTTTTTT	CATLPRAGTTTTGELFF
TRBD2	NA	TRBJ2-1	TRBV27	TGTGCCAGCAGGGTAGCGGGTAGCTCCTACAATGAGCAGTTCTTC	CASRVAGSSYNEQFF
TRBD2	NA	TRBJ2-1	TRBV27	TGTGCCAGCAGTTTGACTAGCGCGGGGGGCAATGAGCAGTTCTTC	CASSLTSAGGNEQFF
NA	NA	TRBJ2-7	TRBV11-3	TGTGCCAGCAGCTTAGAAGCCCCCTACGAGCAGTACTTC	CASSLEAPYEQYF
TRBD2	NA	TRBJ2-7	TRBV6-4	TGTGCCAGCAGTGACTCGAGGACTAGCGGGGACGCCTACGAGCAGTACTTC	CASSDSRTSGDAYEQYF
NA	NA	TRBJ2-1	TRBV28	TGTGCCAGCAGTTTTTGGGACACCTCCTACAATGAGCAGTTCTTC	CASSFWDTSYNEQFF
NA	NA	TRBJ2-7	TRBV20-1	TGCAGTGCTACGGGGGACGAGCAGTACTTC	CSATGDEQYF
NA	NA	TRBJ2-7	TRBV18	TGTGCCAGCTCACCCCAACCAGTTGATTGGCCGAACTCCTACGAGCAGTACTTC	CASSPQPVDWPNSYEQYF
NA	NA	TRBJ2-2	TRBV19	TGTGCCAGTACCGCCTTTAGGACAGCCACCGGGGAGCTGTTTTTT	CASTAFRTATGELFF
NA	NA	TRBJ2-1	TRBV7-8	TGTGCCAGCAGCTTAGCGGTCGGGAGCTCCTACAATGAGCAGTTCTTC	CASSLAVGSSYNEQFF
TRBD2	NA	TRBJ2-5	TRBV11-3	TGTGCCAGCAGCCCGAGCGGGAGTGGGCTAGAGACCCAGTACTTC	CASSPSGSGLETQYF
NA	NA	TRBJ2-7	TRBV28	TGTGCCAGCAGCTCCCCCCGACACGCATCCTCCTACGAGCAGTACTTC	CASSSPRHASSYEQYF
TRBD1	NA	TRBJ1-4	TRBV15	TGTGCCACCAGCGGCCGGGACAGTAATGAAAAACTGTTTTTT	CATSGRDSNEKLFF
NA	NA	TRBJ2-1	TRBV5-5	TGTGCCAGCATCCGAAGCGATTCCTACAATGAGCAGTTCTTC	CASIRSDSYNEQFF
TRBD1	NA	TRBJ1-1	TRBV7-9	TGTGCCAGCAGCTTGGACAGGGTGGGGATGAACACTGAAGCTTTCTTT	CASSLDRVGMNTEAFF
NA	NA	TRBJ1-3	TRBV27	TGTGCCAGCAGTTTAGGAGGCAATGGAAACACCATATATTTT	CASSLGGNGNTIYF
NA	NA	TRBJ1-1	TRBV5-1	TGCGCCAGCAGCTTGAACGGTGAAGCTTTCTTT	CASSLNGEAFF
NA	NA	TRBJ1-1	TRBV6-6	TGTGCCAGCAGTTACTCGGGGGGGTCTGAAGCTTTCTTT	CASSYSGGSEAFF
TRBD2	NA	TRBJ2-1	TRBV10-3	TGTGCCATCAGTGGGGGCGCGGGGGTCCCCTACAATGAGCAGTTCTTC	CAISGGAGVPYNEQFF
NA	NA	TRBJ2-4	TRBV2	TGTGCCAGCAGTGAAGACAGGGGACTAGCCAAAAACATTCAGTACTTC	CASSEDRGLAKNIQYF
NA	NA	TRBJ2-2	TRBV12-5	TGTGCTAGTGGTTTGGCAGGGATGAACACCGGGGAGCTGTTTTTT	CASGLAGMNTGELFF
TRBD1	NA	TRBJ1-2	TRBV5-6	TGTGCCAGCAGCTTGGGACAGGGGTTTAGTGGCTACACCTTC	CASSLGQGFSGYTF
TRBD2	NA	TRBJ2-7	TRBV5-1	TGCGCCAGCAGCCCCAGCGGGAGTGAGCCCTACGAGCAGTACTTC	CASSPSGSEPYEQYF